One sample yielded the 26 T cell receptor beta chains listed below, sequenced in a study of CD8 T cells in ankylosing spondylitis. TCRdb re-called the 5' RACE reads with MiXCR, one entry per CDR3 protein. The table shows some 240,000 distinct CDR3 sequences, with about a sixth occurring only once. The sequencing input was blood, either unsorted or a sorted T cell fraction (not recorded which). These receptors all stem from a male donor with ankylosing spondylitis or in good health (not recorded which).

This rearrangement joins TRBV5-1 to TRBJ2-7, with D tentatively TRBD1 (5 bases). V dropped 0 bases and J dropped 2 bases, with 9 bases sitting between them. Germline values: CDR1 SGHRS, CDR2 YFSETQ. The CDR3 is made up of 14 amino acids. The CDR3 reads CASSLEGAAYEQYF. The CDR3 DNA follows: TGCGCCAGCAGCTTGGAAGGGGCCGCCTACGAGCAGTACTTC.

This clonotype was detected a few times. V gene TRBV28 combines with J gene TRBJ2-3; D remains unclear. The CDR3 loop spans 16 amino acids. The V end was cut by 1 base, the J end by 2 bases, with 13 bases between. Per germline, CDR1 MDHEN and CDR2 SYDVKM. The CDR3 DNA follows: TGTGCCAGCAGTTTATTGGTTGGTCGGCTCACAGATACGCAGTATTTT. Translation: CASSLLVGRLTDTQYF.

The gene calls are TRBV3-1 and TRBJ2-1; 10 bases match TRBD2. Germline V CDR1 and CDR2: LGHDT, YNNKEL (reference sequence). The CDR3 length is 16 residues. Trimming at V came to 0 bases and at J to 8 bases, leaving 7 bases not matched to a gene. DNA of the CDR3: TGTGCCAGCAGCCAAGAATTACTAGCGGGATGGTATGAGCAGTTCTTC. This codes for CASSQELLAGWYEQFF.

This clonotype was counted between two and nine times. The chain is built from TRBV27 and TRBJ2-1, with 8 bases that match TRBD2. Germline V gene sequence: CDR1 MNHEY, CDR2 SMNVEV (reference sequence). J lost 4 bases, V lost 5 bases, and 4 bases had no gene match. This CDR3 is 14 amino acids long. The CDR3 region has the DNA TGTGCCAGCAGTGTCGCTAGCGGGTACAATGAGCAGTTCTTC. It is translated as CASSVASGYNEQFF.

This clonotype was recorded at least ten times. The chain employs TRBV7-9 and TRBJ2-2; D could derive from TRBD1 or TRBD2 (5 bases each). The CDR3 contains 17 residues. V lost 5 bases and J 2 bases, leaving 18 bases between the germline ends. The germline CDR1 and CDR2 sequences are SEHNR and FQNEAQ (reference sequence). DNA of the CDR3: TGTGCCAGCAGCCCAATTCCGGGACGCACAAACACCGGGGAGCTGTTTTTT. Its protein product is CASSPIPGRTNTGELFF.

The CDR3 loop is CASSFWGRTDTQYF. CDR3 nucleotide sequence: TGTGCCAGCAGTTTTTGGGGCCGCACAGATACGCAGTATTTT. The chain is built from TRBV12-3 or TRBV12-4 and TRBJ2-3; the D gene is possibly TRBD1 (5 bases). The length of the CDR3 is 14 residues. V shed 3 bases and J shed 1 base, with 8 bases lying between them.

The sample holds many counts of this clonotype. The chain joins TRBV12-3 or TRBV12-4 to TRBJ2-7, with 8 bases lining up with TRBD2. Trimming cost V 5 bases and J 4 bases; bases outside gene matches: 7. The CDR3 extends over 14 amino acids. The CDR3 loop reads CASSPGGGPYEQYF. The CDR3 bases are TGTGCCAGCAGTCCCGGGGGGGGGCCTTACGAGCAGTACTTC.

The chain carries TRBV20-1 and TRBJ2-7; 7 nucleotides match TRBD2. The junction had 8 bases not matched to a gene; V was cut back by 0 bases and J by 3 bases. Germline lookup yields CDR1 DFQATT and CDR2 SNEGSKA (reference sequence). This CDR3 contains 15 residues. The CDR3 DNA reads TGCAGTGCTAGAGATCTGGGCGGGAGTAACTACGAGCAGTACTTC. It encodes CSARDLGGSNYEQYF.

This sequence joins TRBV20-1 and TRBJ2-7; 8 nucleotides align to TRBD2. There are 13 residues in the CDR3. Germline assignment: CDR1 DFQATT and CDR2 SNEGSKA (reference sequence). The trim removed 5 bases at V and 4 bases at J, leaving 7 bases unmatched. The CDR3 nucleotides are TGCAGTGCTCCGCTTAGCGGGGATTACGAGCAGTACTTC. Translated, it gives CSAPLSGDYEQYF.

The sample holds a few counts of this clonotype. The chain is built from TRBV9 and TRBJ2-3; possibly TRBD2 for D (5 bases). The V end was cut by 3 bases, the J end by 2 bases, with 16 bases between. This CDR3 has 16 residues. Germline V gene sequence: CDR1 SGDLS, CDR2 YYNGEE. The CDR3 nucleotides are TGTGCCAGCAGCGACACAGCGGACCTTTACACAGATACGCAGTATTTT. It translates to CASSDTADLYTDTQYF. The full variable domain, its missing parts supplied by reference TRBV9 and TRBJ2-3, is DSGVTQTPKHLITATGQRVTLRCSPRSGDLSVYWYQQSLDQGLQFLIQYYNGEERAKGNILERFSAQQFPDLHSELNLSSLELGDSALYFCASSDTADLYTDTQYFGPGTRLTVL.

The chain combines TRBV20-1 with TRBJ2-3; TRBD2 aligns across 10 bases. The CDR3 consists of 16 residues. CDR1 DFQATT and CDR2 SNEGSKA come from the germline V gene (reference sequence). J was trimmed by 2 bases and V by 0 bases; bases with no gene match: 5. CDR3 in amino acids: CSARDLTSGATDTQYF. DNA of the CDR3: TGCAGTGCTAGAGATCTCACTAGCGGGGCCACAGATACGCAGTATTTT.

The rearrangement links TRBV7-2 to TRBJ2-7; no clear D. Germline CDR1 and CDR2: SGHTA and FQGNSA. The CDR3 totals 15 residues. The germline V and J ends were trimmed by 1 base and 0 bases, with 10 bases remaining between them. CDR3 in amino acids: CASSLGWESSYEQYF. In DNA, the CDR3 is TGTGCCAGCAGCTTAGGGTGGGAAAGCTCCTACGAGCAGTACTTC.

This clonotype was counted only a few times. The chain uses TRBV12-3 or TRBV12-4 and TRBJ2-3; no clear D gene. The germline V and J ends were trimmed by 5 bases and 2 bases, with 8 bases remaining between them. This CDR3 contains 13 residues. CDR3 loop: CASSPQDTDTQYF. The CDR3 DNA reads as TGTGCCAGCAGTCCCCAAGACACAGATACGCAGTATTTT.

V is TRBV4-1 and J is TRBJ2-7, with 7 bases aligning to TRBD2. The CDR3 is made up of 17 amino acids. CDR1 is MGHRA, CDR2 YSYEKL, per germline. V shed 0 bases, J shed 3 bases, and the junction held 11 bases outside the gene matches. The CDR3 loop reads CASSQDVLAGDLYEQYF. DNA for the CDR3: TGCGCCAGCAGCCAAGATGTCTTGGCGGGAGACCTCTACGAGCAGTACTTC.

This clonotype was observed at least ten times. The V and J genes are TRBV29-1 and TRBJ2-1; 8 nucleotides agree with TRBD2. Germline trimming cut 8 bases from V and 10 bases from J; bases unmatched to any gene: 13. Germline V gene lookup returns CDR1 SQVTM and CDR2 ANQGSEA. The CDR3 length is 13 residues. DNA of the CDR3: TGCAGCATTCCGGGACTAGGCACATCCGAGCAGTTCTTC. It specifies CSIPGLGTSEQFF.

V is TRBV21-1 and J is TRBJ2-7. TRBV21-1 is noted as a pseudogene. The CDR3 totals 13 residues. Here the CDR3 DNA reads TGTGCCAGCAGCAAAAAGGGCACCTACGAGCAGTACTTC. Translated, it gives CASSKKGTYEQYF.

This rearrangement joins TRBV4-2 to TRBJ2-2, with 7 bases aligning to TRBD2. V was pared by 7 bases and J by 3 bases, with 5 bases of the junction left unmatched. Germline V gene data show CDR1 as LGHNA and CDR2 as YNFKEQ. The length of the CDR3 is 14 residues. CDR3 residues: CASTREVHTGELFF. The CDR3 DNA sequence: TGTGCCAGCACCCGGGAGGTGCACACCGGGGAGCTGTTTTTT.

This clonotype was observed a few times. The V and J genes are TRBV6-5 and TRBJ2-2; 8 nucleotides align to TRBD2. With V trimmed by 2 bases and J by 5 bases, 10 bases remained unmatched. The CDR3 is made up of 17 amino acids. CDR1 is MNHEY and CDR2 is SVGAGI in the germline V gene. The CDR3 region is CASSYAVSGTATGELFF. CDR3 DNA: TGTGCCAGCAGTTACGCCGTTAGCGGGACGGCGACCGGGGAGCTGTTTTTT.

This clonotype was observed at least ten times. The rearrangement uses TRBV15 and TRBJ2-5; D is possibly TRBD2 (6 bases). Germline assignment: CDR1 LNHNV and CDR2 YYDKDF (reference sequence). Between the trimmed V and J ends, which lost 3 bases and 3 bases, there was a span of 11 bases. The CDR3 is 14 amino acids. CDR3 bases: TGTGCCACCAGCAGCGATGGGACTGAAGAGACCCAGTACTTC. This sequence encodes CATSSDGTEETQYF.

The table lists this clonotype with a few counts. This chain uses TRBV27 with TRBJ2-7, with D perhaps TRBD1 (5 bases). Trimming took 5 bases from V and 0 from J, leaving 23 bases between them. The CDR3 spans 18 residues. Germline CDR1 MNHEY, CDR2 SMNVEV (reference sequence). This chain's CDR3 is CASSLNHATDLSSYEQYF. The DNA for the CDR3 is TGTGCCAGCAGTCTTAATCACGCGACAGACCTGAGCTCCTACGAGCAGTACTTC.

A few counts support this clonotype. The chain links TRBV4-1 to TRBJ2-1; D perhaps matches TRBD1 (5 bases). Trimming removed 1 base at V and 10 bases at J, with 11 bases between. CDR1 is MGHRA and CDR2 is YSYEKL in the germline V gene. The CDR3 is 13 residues long. CDR3: CASSQGQGNEQFF. Written as DNA, the CDR3 is TGCGCCAGCAGCCAAGGTCAGGGTAACGAGCAGTTCTTC.

This clonotype was observed a handful of times. This chain connects TRBV12-3 or TRBV12-4 to TRBJ2-2; D unclear. The CDR3 loop spans 12 amino acids. The V end lost 7 bases, the J end lost 3 bases, and 6 bases lay between the germline ends. CDR3 nucleotide sequence: TGTGCCAGCACAAGGGACACCGGGGAGCTGTTTTTT. Its translation is CASTRDTGELFF.

CDR3 loop: CASSQEELAEFEQFF. DNA of the CDR3: TGCGCCAGCAGCCAAGAGGAACTAGCGGAATTTGAGCAGTTCTTC. V gene TRBV4-1 combines with J gene TRBJ2-1; 8 bases map to TRBD2. There are 15 residues in the CDR3. CDR1 is MGHRA and CDR2 is YSYEKL in the germline V gene. V shed 0 bases, J shed 9 bases, and the junction held 7 bases outside the gene matches.

This clonotype was observed many times. The CDR3, as DNA: TGTGCCAGCAGCGCCCAGGGCCGGTACGGAAACACCATATATTTT. Translating it yields CASSAQGRYGNTIYF. The chain joins TRBV9 to TRBJ1-3; TRBD1 is a possible D gene (5 bases). The CDR3 is made up of 15 amino acids. The V and J ends lost 3 bases and 4 bases respectively, with 14 bases between them. The V gene's germline CDR1 is SGDLS and CDR2 YYNGEE.

This clonotype has a count of ten or more. This chain uses TRBV7-6 with TRBJ2-3; 9 bases agree with TRBD1. J gave up 1 base and V 3 bases, and 5 bases lay outside the gene matches. The CDR3 has 16 amino acids. Germline loops: CDR1 SGHVS, CDR2 FNYEAQ. CDR3 bases: TGTGCCAGCAGCTTGTGGGGACAGGGTCGCACAGATACGCAGTATTTT. Encoded protein: CASSLWGQGRTDTQYF.

The table lists this clonotype with a few counts. The chain combines TRBV4-1 with TRBJ2-1, with 8 bases matching TRBD2. CDR1 is MGHRA, CDR2 YSYEKL, per germline. The CDR3 consists of 16 residues. The trim removed 5 bases at V and 2 bases at J, leaving 8 bases unmatched. The CDR3 nucleotides are TGCGCCAGCAGCAACGGACTAGCCACCCCCTACAATGAGCAGTTCTTC. Encoded protein: CASSNGLATPYNEQFF.